Shown below are 31 T cell receptor beta chains from a single sample sequenced in a study of PD-L1 blockade in urothelial cancer. Method: immunoSEQ multiplex PCR; TCRdb's copy keeps in-frame clones and lacks some. The sample lists some 29,000 clones; roughly 86% were seen once. The specimen comprised PBMCs, sampled around atezolizumab (anti-PD-L1) treatment. These receptors all come from a man in his fifties or sixties with urothelial cancer.

This clone was recorded only once. The V call is TRBV6-1, the J call TRBJ1-5; D remains unclear. CDR1 MNHNS and CDR2 SASEGT come from the germline V gene. This CDR3 region has 15 residues. V was clipped by 4 bases and J by 4 bases, with 14 bases between them. The DNA of the CDR3 is TGTGCCAGCAGTGGGGAGGCAGGCGGGAATCAGCCCCAGCATTTT. Translation: CASSGEAGGNQPQHF.

This sequence joins TRBV27 and TRBJ2-3, with 8 bases identical to TRBD1. V lost 3 bases and J lost 1; bases outside the gene matches: 3. CDR3 length equals 15 residues. The germline V gene encodes CDR1 MNHEY and CDR2 SMNVEV (reference sequence). CDR3 sequence (DNA): TGTGCCAGCAGTTTGATACAGGGGGGCACAGATACGCAGTATTTT. Its translation is CASSLIQGGTDTQYF.

The chain couples TRBV5-8 to TRBJ2-3; 7 bases fit TRBD2. The germline CDR1 and CDR2 sequences are SGHTS and YDEGEE. The CDR3 consists of 16 residues. The J segment lost 5 bases and the V segment lost 0 bases, leaving 9 bases of the junction unmatched. The CDR3 loop reads CASSLGLARVGDTQYF. The CDR3 DNA sequence: TGTGCCAGCAGCTTGGGACTAGCTAGAGTGGGAGATACGCAGTATTTT.

The V call is TRBV19, the J call TRBJ1-1; TRBD1 agrees at 9 bases. The trim removed 2 bases at V and 1 base at J, leaving 8 bases unmatched. The germline V gene has CDR1 LNHDA and CDR2 SQIVND (reference sequence). The CDR3 spans 17 residues. The CDR3 spells CASSILGQGFGNTEAFF. The CDR3 DNA sequence: TGTGCCAGTAGTATACTGGGACAGGGTTTTGGGAACACTGAAGCTTTCTTT.

The chain couples TRBV5-4 to TRBJ2-5, with 8 bases fitting TRBD2. The CDR3 is made up of 14 amino acids. Germline lookup yields CDR1 SGHNT and CDR2 YYREEE (reference sequence). The J segment lost 2 bases and the V segment lost 4 bases, leaving 4 bases of the junction unmatched. CDR3 residues: CASSPGLAQETQYF. DNA of the CDR3: TGTGCCAGCAGCCCTGGACTAGCACAAGAGACCCAGTACTTC.

The chain combines TRBV27 with TRBJ2-7, with a weak D call TRBD1 (6 bases). Trimming pared 2 bases from V and 2 bases from J, leaving 13 bases between. The CDR3 is 15 residues long. Germline lookup yields CDR1 MNHEY and CDR2 SMNVEV (reference sequence). The CDR3 here is CASSLTGTTTYEQYF. The CDR3 coding sequence is TGTGCCAGCAGTTTAACGGGGACAACTACCTACGAGCAGTACTTC.

The rearrangement links TRBV6-1 to TRBJ1-5; D is unresolved. CDR3 size: 13 residues. Germline CDR1 reads MNHNS; CDR2 reads SASEGT. With 7 bases removed from V and 6 bases from J, the gap between germline ends came to 13 bases. The CDR3 spells CASNIGIGQPQHF. As DNA, the CDR3 is TGTGCCAGCAACATCGGGATTGGTCAGCCCCAGCATTTT.

The rearrangement joins TRBV9 to TRBJ2-5; D not resolved. The CDR3 has 13 residues. Trimming took off 0 bases at V and 2 bases at J, with 5 bases between the two ends. CDR1 is SGDLS and CDR2 is YYNGEE in the germline V gene. Here the CDR3 DNA reads TGTGCCAGCAGCGTAGCACAGCAAGAGACCCAGTACTTC. As protein: CASSVAQQETQYF.

This chain connects TRBV19 to TRBJ1-1; D gene ambiguous. The CDR3 runs 14 residues. V was shortened by 3 bases and J by 0 bases, with 8 bases between the two germline ends. Looked up from germline, CDR1 is LNHDA and CDR2 is SQIVND (reference sequence). The chain's CDR3 is CASSIQSVNTEAFF. CDR3 bases: TGTGCCAGTAGTATCCAGAGCGTGAACACTGAAGCTTTCTTT.

V gene TRBV28 combines with J gene TRBJ2-3, with D possibly matching TRBD2 (5 bases). The V end lost 2 bases, the J end lost 0 bases, and 9 bases lay between the germline ends. CDR1 MDHEN and CDR2 SYDVKM come from the germline V gene. This CDR3 region has 15 residues. This CDR3 reads CASSLMRTSTDTQYF. The CDR3 DNA reads TGTGCCAGCAGTTTAATGAGGACTAGCACAGATACGCAGTATTTT.

The chain has TRBV5-4 and TRBJ2-7; 9 nucleotides align to TRBD1. The CDR3 is 16 residues long. V shed 4 bases and J 0 bases; nucleotides not matched to a gene: 8. In germline, CDR1 is SGHNT, CDR2 YYREEE (reference sequence). Here the CDR3 DNA reads TGTGCCAGCAGCCTGGGAAGGGGACAGGGCTCCTACGAGCAGTACTTC. Translating it yields CASSLGRGQGSYEQYF.

The rearrangement links TRBV6-5 to TRBJ2-2, with D possibly matching TRBD1 (5 bases). This CDR3 is 15 amino acids long. The germline V gene has CDR1 MNHEY and CDR2 SVGAGI. V lost 2 bases, J lost 2 bases, and 9 bases lay in between. CDR3 protein: CASSYGRANTGELFF. CDR3 nucleotides: TGTGCCAGCAGTTACGGCAGGGCCAACACCGGGGAGCTGTTTTTT.

V usage is TRBV19 and J usage is TRBJ2-5; 8 nucleotides align to TRBD1. This CDR3 spans 16 amino acids. CDR1 LNHDA and CDR2 SQIVND come from the germline V gene (reference sequence). Trimming removed 7 bases from V and 5 bases from J; junction bases left unmatched: 15. CDR3 DNA sequence: TGTGCCAGTACCCAGGGGACAGGCCTTCCTAGGGAGACCCAGTACTTC. Its protein is CASTQGTGLPRETQYF.

V and J are TRBV10-2 and TRBJ2-5; D gene uncertain. Germline lookup yields CDR1 WSHSY and CDR2 SAAADI. The CDR3 is made up of 13 amino acids. Trimming pared 2 bases from V and 7 bases from J, leaving 11 bases between. The CDR3 DNA is TGCGCCAGCAGTGAGAGCATGGTATGGACCCAGTACTTC. Protein sequence: CASSESMVWTQYF.

The genes are TRBV7-2 and TRBJ2-5; D gene unclear. Trimming removed 6 bases from V and 5 bases from J, with 13 bases in between. The CDR3 runs to 13 residues. Looked up from germline, CDR1 is SGHTA and CDR2 is FQGNSA. This CDR3 reads CASSSRYRETQYF. DNA for the CDR3: TGTGCCAGCAGTTCGAGGTATAGGGAGACCCAGTACTTC.

The chain employs TRBV7-9 and TRBJ2-6; D unresolved. Germline-derived CDR1 and CDR2 are SEHNR and FQNEAQ (reference sequence). Trimming pared 6 bases from V and 0 bases from J, leaving 6 bases between. This CDR3 spans 14 amino acids. The CDR3 loop is CASSTVSGANVLTF. The CDR3 nucleotides are TGTGCCAGCAGTACAGTCTCTGGGGCCAACGTCCTGACTTTC.

The genes are TRBV29-1 and TRBJ2-3, with 8 bases lining up with TRBD1. The CDR3 consists of 14 residues. With 1 base clipped from V and 2 bases from J, the junction kept 2 bases outside the gene matches. Looked up from germline, CDR1 is SQVTM and CDR2 is ANQGSEA. CDR3 loop: CSVEGTGITDTQYF. The CDR3 DNA reads as TGCAGCGTTGAAGGGACAGGGATCACAGATACGCAGTATTTT.

The gene calls are TRBV2 and TRBJ2-3, with D perhaps matching TRBD2 (7 bases). Deletions cut 2 bases from V and 5 bases from J, with 20 bases between. Germline loops: CDR1 SNHLY, CDR2 FYNNEI. The CDR3 runs 17 residues. The chain's CDR3 is CASSEPLSGGAQDTQYF. CDR3 nucleotides: TGTGCCAGCAGTGAACCCCTTAGTGGGGGGGCTCAAGATACGCAGTATTTT.

V and J are TRBV20-1 and TRBJ1-2; D gene uncertain. Between the trimmed V and J ends, which lost 6 bases and 7 bases, there was a span of 12 bases. Germline V gene lookup returns CDR1 DFQATT and CDR2 SNEGSKA (reference sequence). This CDR3 is built from 11 residues. CDR3 sequence: CSALYGVGYTF. CDR3 coding DNA: TGCAGTGCCCTTTACGGGGTTGGCTACACCTTC.

DNA of the CDR3: TGTGCCAGCAGCGTAGACAGGGCTGGGGCCAACGTCCTGACTTTC. It specifies CASSVDRAGANVLTF. This chain uses TRBV7-3 with TRBJ2-6, with 7 positions matching TRBD1. V lost 5 bases, J lost 2 bases, and 3 bases stayed unmatched. This CDR3 is 15 amino acids long. Germline lookup yields CDR1 SGHTA and CDR2 FQGTGA.

The genes are TRBV5-1 and TRBJ1-2, with D unclear. The CDR3 totals 12 residues. Germline V lookup: CDR1 SGHRS, CDR2 YFSETQ. V lost 0 bases, J lost 4 bases, and 4 bases lay in between. The chain's CDR3 is CASSLDIYGYTF. CDR3 in DNA: TGCGCCAGCAGCTTGGACATCTATGGCTACACCTTC.

This chain connects TRBV7-6 to TRBJ2-1; 12 bases map to TRBD1. Germline V lookup: CDR1 SGHVS, CDR2 FNYEAQ. The CDR3 contains 13 residues. The ends lost 10 bases at V and 4 bases at J; junction bases unmatched: 2. CDR3 protein: CATGQGAYNEQFF. The CDR3 coding sequence is TGTGCCACGGGACAGGGGGCATACAATGAGCAGTTCTTC.

V gene TRBV13 combines with J gene TRBJ2-5, with 7 bases fitting TRBD1. The CDR3 loop spans 18 amino acids. V lost 3 bases and J lost 2; bases outside the gene matches: 15. Germline assignment: CDR1 PRHDT and CDR2 FYEKMQ (reference sequence). CDR3 nucleotides: TGTGCCAGCAGCTTTTTCCGATCTCCGGGACAGCGGCAAGAGACCCAGTACTTC. Translated: CASSFFRSPGQRQETQYF.

The gene calls are TRBV2 and TRBJ1-4; TRBD1 aligns across 8 bases. CDR1 SNHLY and CDR2 FYNNEI come from the germline V gene. J was trimmed by 2 bases and V by 6 bases; bases with no gene match: 2. The CDR3 is 14 residues long. Here the CDR3 reads CASRHRGTNEKLFF. For the CDR3, the DNA is TGTGCCAGCAGGCACAGGGGGACTAATGAAAAACTGTTTTTT. Drawing the rest from reference TRBV2 and TRBJ1-4, the complete variable domain is EPEVTQTPSHQVTQMGQEVILRCVPISNHLYFYWYRQILGQKVEFLVSFYNNEISEKSEIFDDQFSVERPDGSNFTLKIRSTKLEDSAMYFCASRHRGTNEKLFFGSGTQLSVL.

V and J are TRBV27 and TRBJ1-2; 7 bases are shared with TRBD1. V lost 4 bases, J lost 4 bases, and 3 bases stayed unmatched. CDR3 length: 13 residues. CDR1 and CDR2 from the germline V gene are MNHEY and SMNVEV (reference sequence). Here the CDR3 reads CASSSRQGYGYTF. As DNA, the CDR3 is TGTGCCAGCAGTTCGAGACAGGGCTATGGCTACACCTTC.

J is TRBJ1-2 and V is TRBV19; 7 nucleotides align to TRBD1. Germline V gene lookup returns CDR1 LNHDA and CDR2 SQIVND (reference sequence). CDR3 length equals 14 residues. The V segment lost 3 bases and the J segment 4 bases; nucleotides outside the gene matches: 5. DNA for the CDR3: TGTGCCAGTAGTATTCAGGCAGGGGGCTATGGCTACACCTTC. It codes for CASSIQAGGYGYTF.

The chain uses TRBV12-5 and TRBJ1-5; 9 bases align to TRBD1. The length of the CDR3 is 17 residues. Unmatched junction bases numbered 6, after V lost 3 bases and J lost 0 bases. Germline V gives CDR1 LGHNT, CDR2 FRNRAP. CDR3 loop: CASGLGTGPVSNQPQHF. CDR3 in DNA: TGTGCTAGTGGTTTAGGGACAGGGCCCGTTAGCAATCAGCCCCAGCATTTT.

This chain uses TRBV15 with TRBJ2-3; TRBD2 matches 8 bases. J was trimmed by 6 bases and V by 5 bases; bases with no gene match: 7. The CDR3 spans 14 residues. CDR1 is LNHNV, CDR2 YYDKDF, per germline (reference sequence). The CDR3 region is CATSGSGRDDTQYF. CDR3 DNA: TGTGCCACCAGCGGAAGCGGGAGAGATGATACGCAGTATTTT.

The chain has TRBV6-5 and TRBJ2-1; TRBD2 matches at 7 bases. The germline CDR1 and CDR2 sequences are MNHEY and SVGAGI. This CDR3 has 14 residues. V was clipped by 6 bases and J by 0 bases; unmatched bases: 2. CDR3 residues: CASRGRGSYNEQFF. CDR3 nucleotide sequence: TGTGCCAGCAGAGGGAGGGGCTCCTACAATGAGCAGTTCTTC.

This clone has only a few counts. The V call is TRBV28, the J call TRBJ2-7, with D maybe TRBD2 (5 bases). The CDR3 is 16 amino acids. The germline gives CDR1 MDHEN, CDR2 SYDVKM. V gave up 5 bases and J gave up 6 bases, with 23 bases separating them. CDR3 in amino acids: CASSLIRLRAHREQYF. In nucleotides, the CDR3 is TGTGCCAGCAGTCTAATTCGGTTGAGGGCCCATCGCGAGCAGTACTTC.

The V and J genes are TRBV4-1 and TRBJ2-5; TRBD2 agrees at 13 bases. The CDR3 is 18 residues long. V gave up 3 bases and J gave up 4 bases; unmatched junction bases: 11. Germline values: CDR1 MGHRA, CDR2 YSYEKL. CDR3 nucleotide sequence: TGCGCCAGCAGCCACCCAGCACTAGCGGGAGGGGACGGAGAGACCCAGTACTTC. Its protein is CASSHPALAGGDGETQYF.